Listed below are T cell receptor beta chains from one sample, sequenced in a study of early T cells in non-severe SARS-CoV-2 infection. From the 5' RACE reads, TCRdb called clonotypes with MiXCR, one entry per CDR3 protein. The table has about 34,000 distinct CDR3 sequences, around 7% seen once. Here the sequenced sample was whole blood, taken at baseline. These receptors were obtained from an adult who was a healthcare worker with PCR-confirmed SARS-CoV-2 infection or an uninfected control (not recorded which). CDR3s include the opening cysteine and the closing phenylalanine or tryptophan.

>TRBV4-3|TRBJ2-1
CASSQFYGLAGNVEQFF
>TRBV2|TRBJ2-5
CASSTDETQYF
>TRBV29-1|TRBJ2-1
CSVRRDGGEQFF
>TRBV29-1|TRBJ1-1
CSSQDGVREAFF
>TRBV4-1|TRBJ2-5
CASSPAGTSGRIGETQYF
>TRBV14|TRBJ2-1
CASSQADYDNEQFF
>TRBV4-2|TRBJ2-7
CASSQESPWAGGTYEQYF
>TRBV11-2|TRBJ2-5
CASSLGLARETQYF
>TRBV2|TRBJ2-3
CASLPGLAGVADTQYF
>TRBV7-8|TRBJ1-4
CASSRDGRRNEKLFF
>TRBV3-1|TRBJ2-1
CASSQVGAAGRHEQFF
>TRBV5-1|TRBJ2-1
CASSDGTSGSEEQFF
>TRBV10-3|TRBJ2-1
CAIRREGAHNEQFF
>TRBV19|TRBJ2-1
CASSIVWGGVNEQFF
>TRBV29-1|TRBJ2-5
CSVEWGAGETQYF
>TRBV18|TRBJ2-7
CASSPVGGNYEQYF
>TRBV5-1|TRBJ2-5
CASSSGRLAGEETQYF
>TRBV10-3|TRBJ2-3
CAISESAGGERDTQYF
>TRBV18|TRBJ1-1
CASSPYGSTNTEAFF
>TRBV20-1|TRBJ2-4
CSATGVGRSQNIQYF
>TRBV7-6|TRBJ2-5
CASSLGLVETQYF
>TRBV20-1|TRBJ2-1
CSARMSLYNEQFF
>TRBV6-5|TRBJ2-2
CASSLREGRTGELFF
>TRBV7-6|TRBJ2-1
CASSLGGEAQFF
>TRBV29-1|TRBJ2-3
CSVNSAFRATTDTQYF
>TRBV18|TRBJ2-7
CASSPRDLADEQYF
>TRBV28|TRBJ1-2
CASSFSVTYGYTF
>TRBV6-5|TRBJ2-1
CASLSLASGSNEQFF
>TRBV20-1|TRBJ2-5
CSARDLRGRGETQYF